What follows are 23 T cell receptor beta chains derived from one specimen sequenced in a study of post-analysis software for immune sequencing data. Whole-study findings and limits: TRBV5-6, TRBV5-1 and TRBV20-1 were among four or five TRBV segments more frequent in patients than controls.

Researchers reported that TCR beta cDNA libraries carried unique molecular identifiers. One entry per CDR3 protein, called by TCRdb with MiXCR from the PCR reads. The sample has 820,000 or so distinct CDR3 sequences, under 70% seen once. No antigens are known for them. Sequenced input: blood. Source of these receptors: a girl between 5 and 17 years old with multiple sclerosis.

This clonotype was seen many times. The junction departs from germline at one end; a sequencing error may be responsible. As DNA, the CDR3 is TGTGCCAGCAGTTTAGAGGGGACCCAGTACTTC. Its protein is CASSLEGTQYF. This rearrangement joins TRBV5-1 to TRBJ2-5; D is perhaps TRBD2 (5 bases). CDR1 and CDR2 from the germline V gene are SGHRS and YFSETQ. The CDR3 runs to 11 residues.

V and J are TRBV20-1 and TRBJ2-1; D is possibly TRBD1 or TRBD2 (6 bases each). The CDR3 is made up of 12 amino acids. Per the germline V gene, CDR1 is DFQATT and CDR2 is SNEGSKA (reference sequence). Here the CDR3 DNA reads TGCAGGGCCTTCGTCGGGGGCCATGAGCAGTTCTTC. This sequence encodes CRAFVGGHEQFF.

The CDR3 protein is CASSDGTGNYEQYF. The DNA for the CDR3 is TGTGCCAGCAGTGATGGGACGGGGAACTACGAGCAGTACTTC. The chain has TRBV2 and TRBJ2-7; perhaps D is TRBD1 or TRBD2 (5 bases each). The CDR3 spans 14 residues. Germline V lookup: CDR1 SNHLY, CDR2 FYNNEI. Trimming took off 3 bases at V and 3 bases at J, with 12 bases between the two ends.

The CDR3 DNA reads TGCGCCAGCAGCTTGAGGGGCACAGGGGGCGCGGGAGATACGCAGTATTTT. Translated: CASSLRGTGGAGDTQYF. V is TRBV5-1 and J is TRBJ2-3; 9 positions agree with TRBD1. The CDR3 totals 17 residues. V lost 1 base, J lost 5 bases, and 11 bases stayed unmatched. Germline V gene data show CDR1 as SGHRS and CDR2 as YFSETQ.

The chain carries TRBV9 and TRBJ2-3, with 12 positions matching TRBD2. CDR1 and CDR2 from the germline V gene are SGDLS and YYNGEE. This CDR3 has 16 residues. V lost 4 bases to trimming and J lost 3 bases; unmatched junction nucleotides: 6. CDR3 protein: CASSIRTSGETDTQYF. DNA of the CDR3: TGTGCCAGCAGCATCAGGACTAGCGGGGAGACAGATACGCAGTATTTT.

This clonotype turned up a few times. V and J are TRBV27 and TRBJ2-7, with D perhaps being TRBD1 or TRBD2 (6 bases each). The V gene's germline CDR1 is MNHEY and CDR2 SMNVEV (reference sequence). CDR3 size: 15 residues. Between the trimmed V and J ends, which lost 5 bases and 2 bases, there was a span of 16 bases. The CDR3 DNA is TGTGCCAGCAGTGGGCGAGCAGGGGAGGCCTACGAGCAGTACTTC. It is translated as CASSGRAGEAYEQYF.

V and J are TRBV5-1 and TRBJ2-5; 11 positions match TRBD2. Germline values: CDR1 SGHRS, CDR2 YFSETQ. The CDR3 extends over 16 amino acids. V lost 4 bases to trimming and J lost 4 bases; unmatched junction nucleotides: 9. For the CDR3, the DNA is TGCGCCAGCAGCCCAAGACTAGCGGGACAGGGAGAGACCCAGTACTTC. Protein sequence: CASSPRLAGQGETQYF. Full variable domain (remainder filled in from reference TRBV5-1 and TRBJ2-5): KAGVTQTPRYLIKTRGQQVTLSCSPISGHRSVSWYQQTPGQGLQFLFEYFSETQRNKGNFPGRFSGRQFSNSRSEMNVSTLELGDSALYLCASSPRLAGQGETQYFGPGTRLLVL.

A word on this clonotype: Germline and junction disagree at one end, which may indicate a read error. This chain links TRBV7-7 with TRBJ2-7, with 9 positions matching TRBD2. The J call may be wrong; the DNA end is better matched by TRBJ2-5. Germline V gene sequence: CDR1 SSHAT, CDR2 FNYEAQ (reference sequence). CDR3 size: 18 residues. DNA for the CDR3: TGTGCTAGCAGCTTAGCCCCGGGCCTAGCGGGAACCCGGGAGACCCAGTACTTC. It encodes CASSLAPGLAGTRETQYF.

V and J are TRBV18 and TRBJ2-1; tentatively, D is TRBD1 (6 bases). Trimming took 3 bases from V and 10 from J, leaving 10 bases between them. The CDR3 length is 12 residues. Germline V gene sequence: CDR1 KGHSH, CDR2 LQKENI. CDR3 in amino acids: CASSPTGQEQFF. CDR3 in DNA: TGTGCCAGCTCACCTACGGGACAAGAGCAGTTCTTC.

The chain joins TRBV12-3 or TRBV12-4 to TRBJ2-1; unclear D gene. The CDR3 is made up of 15 amino acids. V lost 5 bases and J 2 bases, leaving 13 bases between the germline ends. The CDR3, as DNA: TGTGCCAGCAGTCCCCCCTCAGCCCCCTACAATGAGCAGTTCTTC. This translates into CASSPPSAPYNEQFF.

This rearrangement joins TRBV12-3 or TRBV12-4 to TRBJ2-7; TRBD1 aligns across 8 bases. The last part of the DNA fits TRBJ2-5 better; the J call may be wrong. This CDR3 contains 14 residues. The CDR3 reads CASSHRGAWETQYF. The CDR3 DNA is TGTGCCAGCAGTCACAGGGGGGCTTGGGAGACCCAGTACTTC.

The CDR3 sequence: CAISEGPLARTEAFF. The CDR3 DNA is TGTGCCATCAGTGAGGGACCCCTAGCCCGCACTGAAGCTTTCTTT. V usage is TRBV10-3 and J usage is TRBJ1-1; D ambiguous. The CDR3 runs to 15 residues. V was shortened by 2 bases and J by 4 bases, with 14 bases between the two germline ends. Per germline, CDR1 ENHRY and CDR2 SYGVKD.

The rearrangement uses TRBV29-1 and TRBJ2-2; D possibly corresponds to TRBD2 (5 bases). The germline gives CDR1 SQVTM, CDR2 ANQGSEA. V shed 4 bases and J shed 5 bases, with 14 bases lying between them. The CDR3 is made up of 14 amino acids. DNA of the CDR3: TGCAGCGTTGGGTCAAAAACGGGGACCGGGGAGCTGTTTTTT. Translation: CSVGSKTGTGELFF.

A single count supports this clonotype. The genes are TRBV12-3 or TRBV12-4 and TRBJ1-2, with 8 bases matching TRBD1. The CDR3 totals 14 residues. The ends lost 5 bases at V and 1 base at J; junction bases unmatched: 3. The CDR3 loop is CASSDRGVNYGYTF. For the CDR3, the DNA is TGTGCCAGCAGTGACAGGGGTGTTAACTATGGCTACACCTTC.

The chain joins TRBV18 to TRBJ2-7; the match to TRBD1 covers 8 bases. V was clipped by 6 bases and J by 3 bases; unmatched bases: 4. The CDR3 contains 13 residues. Germline-derived CDR1 and CDR2 are KGHSH and LQKENI. The CDR3 nucleotides are TGTGCCAGCTCGCGGACAGGGTACTACGAGCAGTACTTC. This sequence encodes CASSRTGYYEQYF.

This chain uses TRBV7-3 with TRBJ2-2; 14 positions match TRBD2. From germline, CDR1 is SGHTA and CDR2 FQGTGA. This CDR3 contains 16 residues. V lost 6 bases to trimming and J lost 6 bases; unmatched junction nucleotides: 6. This CDR3 is CASRGGLAGGAGELFF. As DNA, the CDR3 is TGTGCCAGCAGGGGTGGACTAGCGGGAGGCGCCGGGGAGCTGTTTTTT.

This chain uses TRBV6-5 with TRBJ2-6; D unclear. Germline CDR1 reads MNHEY; CDR2 reads SVGAGI. Trimming left V 2 bases short and J 0 bases short, with 8 bases between. This CDR3 contains 16 residues. In DNA form, the CDR3 reads TGTGCCAGCAGTTACGAAGAAATCTCTGGGGCCAACGTCCTGACTTTC. Amino acids: CASSYEEISGANVLTF.

CDR3 coding DNA: TGCGCCAGCAGTGAGTCACTAGCGGGAGGGTACAATGAGCAGTTCTTC. It translates to CASSESLAGGYNEQFF. The chain has TRBV10-1 and TRBJ2-1; the match to TRBD2 covers 13 bases. J was trimmed by 4 bases and V by 0 bases; bases with no gene match: 0. Looked up from germline, CDR1 is WNHNN and CDR2 is SYGVQD (reference sequence). This CDR3 contains 16 residues.

The DNA for the CDR3 is TGTGCCAGCAGATCCGGGACAGGGGGCGCCTATAATTCACCCCTCCACTTT. Its protein product is CASRSGTGGAYNSPLHF. This chain links TRBV9 with TRBJ1-6; 12 bases agree with TRBD1. CDR1 is SGDLS and CDR2 is YYNGEE in the germline V gene. The CDR3 has 17 residues. V lost 5 bases to trimming and J lost 2 bases; unmatched junction nucleotides: 5.

V usage is TRBV29-1 and J usage is TRBJ2-1; the match to TRBD2 covers 7 bases. V lost 3 bases and J lost 1; bases outside the gene matches: 6. The CDR3 totals 15 residues. Germline V gives CDR1 SQVTM, CDR2 ANQGSEA. The CDR3 nucleotides read TGCAGCGTTGATCGGGGACTAAGGTCCTACAATGAGCAGTTCTTC. Translated, it gives CSVDRGLRSYNEQFF.

The rearrangement links TRBV29-1 to TRBJ2-7; TRBD1 matches 8 bases. The V gene end was trimmed by 8 bases and the J gene end by 7 bases; junction bases not matched to a gene: 13. The CDR3 spans 13 residues. The germline V gene encodes CDR1 SQVTM and CDR2 ANQGSEA. The CDR3 spells CSFRQGTYNEQYF. The CDR3 DNA reads TGCAGCTTCCGACAGGGGACCTACAATGAGCAGTACTTC.

In its sample, this clonotype was seen a few times. A read error may account for a junction end that differs from germline. The J gene is TRBJ2-5, the V gene TRBV3-1, with 11 bases aligning to TRBD1. The germline V gene has CDR1 LGHDT and CDR2 YNNKEL (reference sequence). The CDR3 runs to 15 residues. CDR3: CASSQGTGGQETQYF. The CDR3 DNA reads as TGCGCCAGCAGCCAGGGGACAGGGGGCCAAGAGACCCAGTACTTC.

This clonotype was detected only a few times. The genes are TRBV10-3 and TRBJ2-7; no firm D call. The V end lost 8 bases, the J end lost 1 base, and 9 bases lay between the germline ends. Germline V CDR1 and CDR2: ENHRY, SYGVKD. The CDR3 consists of 12 residues. CDR3 sequence (DNA): TGTGCCATCGGAGAACGGTCCTACGAGCAGTACTTC. This translates into CAIGERSYEQYF.